Below, 3 T cell receptor beta chains from the same sample are listed, as sequenced in a study of regulatory T cells in long-lasting Graves disease. The authors built TCR beta libraries using iRepertoire HTBI primers and Arm-PCR of CDR3 regions. Using its own MiXCR run on the multiplex PCR reads, TCRdb lists one record per CDR3 protein. Here the sample spans just over 600,000 distinct CDR3 sequences, approximately 15% being singletons. Sample time point: newly diagnosed GD, antithyroid drugs for less than 3 months. Extracted RNA from PBMCs served as the source of the TCR library. These sequences were also reported in another study, on T cells in Graves' hyperthyroidism and ophthalmopathy.

The starting material was peripheral blood mononuclear cells (PBMCs), obtained at new diagnosis, from a patient treated with antithyroid drugs. Every receptor here comes from a woman in her 30s with Graves disease.

The J gene is TRBJ1-5, the V gene TRBV3-1; D uncertain. V dropped 1 base and J dropped 7 bases, with 11 bases sitting between them. Germline CDR1 is LGHDT and CDR2 is YNNKEL (reference sequence). The CDR3 totals 14 residues. CDR3 sequence (DNA): TGTGCCAGCAGCCAAGCCGCTACTAAACAGCCCCAGCATTTT. Its translation: CASSQAATKQPQHF.

This clonotype was observed a handful of times. The V call is TRBV7-3, the J call TRBJ2-2; TRBD2 might be the D (6 bases). Trimming left V 4 bases short and J 4 bases short, with 13 bases between. CDR1 is SGHTA, CDR2 FQGTGA, per germline. This CDR3 has 15 amino acids. This CDR3 is CASSSFPGVTGELFF. The CDR3 DNA reads as TGTGCCAGCAGCTCCTTCCCGGGGGTCACCGGGGAGCTGTTTTTT.

This clonotype has ten or more counts. The chain has TRBV10-1 and TRBJ1-2; D ambiguous. Deletions cut 3 bases from V and 5 bases from J, with 7 bases between. Germline CDR1 and CDR2: WNHNN and SYGVQD (reference sequence). CDR3 size: 12 residues. For the CDR3, the DNA is TGCGCCAGCAGTGACAACAGATATGGCTACACCTTC. It is translated as CASSDNRYGYTF.